These 9 T cell receptor beta chains originate from one sample sequenced in a study of cytomegalovirus exposure and HLA in healthy donors. Produced via immunoSEQ multiplex PCR; TCRdb's table is partial and in-frame only. The sample gives tens of thousands of clones, 96% of which show up once; roughly 4.5% is in the top ten. The sample comprised PBMCs. The receptors originated from a woman aged 18 to 35 in good health and CMV-seropositive.

V is TRBV11-2 and J is TRBJ2-5; 7 nucleotides line up with TRBD1. Looked up from germline, CDR1 is SGHAT and CDR2 is FQNNGV. This CDR3 contains 13 residues. V was pared by 6 bases and J by 1 base, with 2 bases of the junction left unmatched. DNA for the CDR3: TGTGCCAGCAGGGACAGGCCCCAAGAGACCCAGTACTTC. Translating it yields CASRDRPQETQYF.

V and J are TRBV2 and TRBJ1-1, with 7 bases aligning to TRBD1. In germline, CDR1 is SNHLY, CDR2 FYNNEI. J lost 7 bases, V lost 3 bases, and 11 bases had no gene match. This CDR3 comprises 15 residues. The CDR3 DNA is TGTGCCAGCAGTGATTTGGGGACAGACCCTTTTGAAGCTTTCTTT. It yields the protein CASSDLGTDPFEAFF. Supplemented by reference TRBV2 and TRBJ1-1, the full variable domain reads EPEVTQTPSHQVTQMGQEVILRCVPISNHLYFYWYRQILGQKVEFLVSFYNNEISEKSEIFDDQFSVERPDGSNFTLKIRSTKLEDSAMYFCASSDLGTDPFEAFFGQGTRLTVV.

The rearrangement joins TRBV11-3 to TRBJ2-1; D uncertain. V lost 4 bases, J lost 6 bases, and 10 bases lay in between. The CDR3 covers 13 residues. Germline V gives CDR1 SGHNT, CDR2 YENEEA. CDR3: CASSSRLGNEQFF. The CDR3 DNA reads TGTGCCAGCAGCTCGAGGTTGGGCAATGAGCAGTTCTTC.

This chain links TRBV11-2 with TRBJ2-7, with 8 nucleotides matching TRBD1. The V gene end was trimmed by 1 base and the J gene end by 0 bases; junction bases not matched to a gene: 2. The CDR3 is made up of 15 amino acids. CDR1 is SGHAT and CDR2 is FQNNGV in the germline V gene. The CDR3 sequence: CASSLVGTGSYEQYF. Here the CDR3 DNA reads TGTGCCAGCAGCTTAGTGGGGACAGGCTCCTACGAGCAGTACTTC.

The chain is built from TRBV30 and TRBJ1-1; 8 nucleotides match TRBD1. This CDR3 region has 13 residues. Germline-derived CDR1 and CDR2 are GTSNPN and SVGIG (reference sequence). The ends lost 4 bases at V and 1 base at J; junction bases unmatched: 2. The CDR3 region has the DNA TGTGCCTGGACGACAGGGGAGAACACTGAAGCTTTCTTT. Translating it yields CAWTTGENTEAFF.

The V and J genes are TRBV5-1 and TRBJ2-7, with D possibly matching TRBD1 (5 bases). Germline-derived CDR1 and CDR2 are SGHRS and YFSETQ. V lost 0 bases and J lost 3, with 13 bases in between. The CDR3 is made up of 15 amino acids. In DNA form, the CDR3 reads TGCGCCAGCAGCTTGGTAGTAGGGGCAGACTACGAGCAGTACTTC. Amino acids: CASSLVVGADYEQYF.

The chain combines TRBV7-9 with TRBJ2-1; D gene ambiguous. Germline V gene sequence: CDR1 SEHNR, CDR2 FQNEAQ (reference sequence). The CDR3 is 14 amino acids. V shed 1 base and J shed 4 bases, with 8 bases lying between them. This CDR3 is CASSLELSYNEQFF. For the CDR3, the DNA is TGTGCCAGCAGCTTAGAACTCTCTTACAATGAGCAGTTCTTC.

The CDR3 nucleotides read TGCAGCGTTTCCAGGGCGCTCGAGCAGTACTTC. Its translation is CSVSRALEQYF. The V gene is TRBV29-1, the J gene TRBJ2-7, with D tentatively TRBD1 (5 bases). Trimming left V 5 bases short and J 6 bases short, with 11 bases between. Germline lookup yields CDR1 SQVTM and CDR2 ANQGSEA. This CDR3 contains 11 residues.

The genes are TRBV9 and TRBJ2-1; the match to TRBD2 covers 12 bases. Trimming removed 4 bases from V and 10 bases from J; junction bases left unmatched: 15. Looked up from germline, CDR1 is SGDLS and CDR2 is YYNGEE. This CDR3 has 17 residues. CDR3 nucleotide sequence: TGTGCCAGCAGCTCCTTCTCCGGGACTAGCGGGCGGATAGAGCAGTTCTTC. Amino acid sequence: CASSSFSGTSGRIEQFF.